This TCR beta chain was recorded in a study of shared clonotypes between healthy human individuals. The repertoire was sequenced with immunoSEQ multiplex PCR; TCRdb's copy has only in-frame clones and lacks some. The data show roughly 2 million clones, approximately 94% seen once. It was CD45RO-negative cells, positively selected for CCR7, that made up naive CD8 cells, with terminally differentiated effector memory CD45RA+ cells excluded. The CDR3 has 14 residues. The ends lost 2 bases at V and 8 bases at J; junction bases unmatched: 3. Germline V lookup: CDR1 SGDLS, CDR2 YYNGEE. Specimen: naive CD8+ T cells sorted from blood. This chain links TRBV9 with TRBJ2-3; 12 bases are shared with TRBD2. This clonotype was obtained from a man aged 18-30 years in good health. CDR3 sequence reads: CASSVGLAGFTQYF. Here the CDR3 DNA reads TGTGCCAGCAGCGTCGGACTAGCGGGATTTACGCAGTATTTT.